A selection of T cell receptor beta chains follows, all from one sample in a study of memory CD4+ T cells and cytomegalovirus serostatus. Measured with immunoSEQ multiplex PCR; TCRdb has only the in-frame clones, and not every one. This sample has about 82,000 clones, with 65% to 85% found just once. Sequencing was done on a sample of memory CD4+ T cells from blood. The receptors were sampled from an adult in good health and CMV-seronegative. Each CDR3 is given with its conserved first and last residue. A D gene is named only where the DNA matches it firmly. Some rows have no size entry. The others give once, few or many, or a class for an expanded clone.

DNA: TGTGCCAGCAGCCCACAGACAGATACGCAGTATTTT
CDR3: CASSPQTDTQYF
D: NA
J: TRBJ2-3
V: TRBV28
size: NA

DNA: TGTGCCTGGAACAGGGACTACCTCGGGCAGTTCTTC
CDR3: CAWNRDYLGQFF
D: NA
J: TRBJ2-1
V: TRBV30
size: NA

DNA: TGCGCCAGCAGCCCCAGACTAGCGGGGACCTACAATGAGCAGTTCTTC
CDR3: CASSPRLAGTYNEQFF
D: TRBD2
J: TRBJ2-1
V: TRBV5-1
size: NA

DNA: TGTGCCAGCTCACCACGGTACATGGACAGTGGCTACACCTTC
CDR3: CASSPRYMDSGYTF
D: NA
J: TRBJ1-2
V: TRBV18
size: NA

DNA: TGTGCCACCGACAGGGTTACCAGCTCTGGAAACACCATATATTTT
CDR3: CATDRVTSSGNTIYF
D: NA
J: TRBJ1-3
V: TRBV12-1
size: NA

DNA: TGTGCCAGCAACATGCCTTTCTTT
CDR3: CASNMPFF
D: NA
J: TRBJ1-1
V: TRBV7-3
size: NA

DNA: TGCGCCAGCAGCCAATCTGAACAGGGAAGAGGCTACACCTTC
CDR3: CASSQSEQGRGYTF
D: NA
J: TRBJ1-2
V: TRBV4-3
size: NA

DNA: TGTGCCAGCAGTTACTTCGGTGCGGGGGGCCAAGGCTACACCTTC
CDR3: CASSYFGAGGQGYTF
D: NA
J: TRBJ1-2
V: TRBV6-6
size: NA

DNA: TGTGCCAGCAAAACAGGGAACACTGAAGCTTTCTTT
CDR3: CASKTGNTEAFF
D: NA
J: TRBJ1-1
V: TRBV6-1
size: NA

DNA: TGTGCCAGCAGTAGACCGACGGTGAACACTGAAGCTTTCTTT
CDR3: CASSRPTVNTEAFF
D: NA
J: TRBJ1-1
V: TRBV6-6
size: NA

DNA: TGCGCCAGCAGCTTACAGGGACGGGACACTGAAGCTTTCTTT
CDR3: CASSLQGRDTEAFF
D: NA
J: TRBJ1-1
V: TRBV5-1
size: NA

DNA: TGTGCCAGCAAACCTCGGGGAGTACGTGATAATTCACCCCTCCACTTT
CDR3: CASKPRGVRDNSPLHF
D: NA
J: TRBJ1-6
V: TRBV11-1
size: once

DNA: TGTGCCAGCAGCTTGGGCAACTATGGCTACACCTTC
CDR3: CASSLGNYGYTF
D: NA
J: TRBJ1-2
V: TRBV11-3
size: NA

DNA: TGTGCCAGCAGCCCGATCCTGGACAGGGGGCATTCCTACGAGCAGTACTTC
CDR3: CASSPILDRGHSYEQYF
D: TRBD1
J: TRBJ2-7
V: TRBV14
size: NA

DNA: TGCGCCAGCATCCGGGGATGGGGGGGCAGAGGCACGGAGACCCAGTACTTC
CDR3: CASIRGWGGRGTETQYF
D: NA
J: TRBJ2-5
V: TRBV5-1
size: NA

DNA: TGTGCCAGCAGCTTAGAGGGATCGAACACTGAAGCTTTCTTT
CDR3: CASSLEGSNTEAFF
D: NA
J: TRBJ1-1
V: TRBV7-2
size: NA

DNA: TGTGCCAGCAGTTCCCGAATTACACTGAACACTGAAGCTTTCTTT
CDR3: CASSSRITLNTEAFF
D: NA
J: TRBJ1-1
V: TRBV6-5
size: NA

DNA: TGTGCCAGCAGGGCTCCGACAGGGGGTGGTGAAAAACTGTTTTTT
CDR3: CASRAPTGGGEKLFF
D: TRBD1
J: TRBJ1-4
V: TRBV6-5
size: NA

DNA: TGTGCCTGGAGTTGGACAGGTCAGGGGGAAAAACTGTTTTTT
CDR3: CAWSWTGQGEKLFF
D: TRBD1
J: TRBJ1-4
V: TRBV30
size: once

DNA: TGTGCCAGCAGCCAAGATTCGACCGGGGCGGGATATACGCAGTATTTT
CDR3: CASSQDSTGAGYTQYF
D: NA
J: TRBJ2-3
V: TRBV4-2
size: NA

DNA: TGTGCCAGTGGTATGTCGACAGATACGCAGTATTTT
CDR3: CASGMSTDTQYF
D: NA
J: TRBJ2-3
V: TRBV19
size: NA

DNA: TGTGCCAGCAGTGCGACCGGGGCCAGAAATTATGGCTACACCTTC
CDR3: CASSATGARNYGYTF
D: NA
J: TRBJ1-2
V: TRBV6-1
size: NA

DNA: TGTGCCAGCAGTAAACAGGGGACTCTCTATGGCTACACCTTC
CDR3: CASSKQGTLYGYTF
D: TRBD1
J: TRBJ1-2
V: TRBV25-1
size: NA

DNA: TGCGCCAGCAGCCATTCCCAGGGAGCGGGGGGGAACACAGATACGCAGTATTTT
CDR3: CASSHSQGAGGNTDTQYF
D: TRBD2
J: TRBJ2-3
V: TRBV4-1
size: once

DNA: TGTGCCTGGAAAAAGGGACAGGGACATGGCTACACCTTC
CDR3: CAWKKGQGHGYTF
D: TRBD1
J: TRBJ1-2
V: TRBV30
size: NA

DNA: TGTGCCAGCAGCCAGGGGGGGAAAGTCACTGAAGCTTTCTTT
CDR3: CASSQGGKVTEAFF
D: TRBD1
J: TRBJ1-1
V: TRBV28
size: NA

DNA: TGTGCCAGCAGCAAGGGACTACTTCAAGAGACCCAGTACTTC
CDR3: CASSKGLLQETQYF
D: TRBD2
J: TRBJ2-5
V: TRBV6-5
size: few

DNA: TGTGCCAGCAGCTTCCGGGGCCTTGGAAACACCATATATTTT
CDR3: CASSFRGLGNTIYF
D: NA
J: TRBJ1-3
V: TRBV5-5
size: once

DNA: TGTGCCAGCAGCTTGGGGAGACAGGGGGCGCGAGGGTACGAGCAGTACTTC
CDR3: CASSLGRQGARGYEQYF
D: TRBD1
J: TRBJ2-7
V: TRBV5-4
size: NA

DNA: TGTGCCAGCAGCTTAACCGGGGCGGGGGGTCCCTCTGAGCAGTTCTTC
CDR3: CASSLTGAGGPSEQFF
D: TRBD2
J: TRBJ2-1
V: TRBV7-3
size: NA

DNA: TGCGCCAGCAGCTTGGGCCCGGAAACCGGGGAGCTGTTTTTT
CDR3: CASSLGPETGELFF
D: NA
J: TRBJ2-2
V: TRBV5-1
size: NA

DNA: TGTGCCAGCAGCCCCTTTGCCCGGACGTGGAACACCGGGGAGCTGTTTTTT
CDR3: CASSPFARTWNTGELFF
D: NA
J: TRBJ2-2
V: TRBV5-6
size: NA

DNA: TGTGCCAGCAGCTTAGTTGAGGGGGAGACCCAGTACTTC
CDR3: CASSLVEGETQYF
D: NA
J: TRBJ2-5
V: TRBV5-4
size: NA

DNA: TGTGCCAGCAGCCCCAGGACAGGGGGCAGGGCCGTCTATGGCTACACCTTC
CDR3: CASSPRTGGRAVYGYTF
D: TRBD1
J: TRBJ1-2
V: TRBV5-8
size: NA

DNA: TGTGCCAGCACCCCGACGTCCGCTGGAAACACCATATATTTT
CDR3: CASTPTSAGNTIYF
D: NA
J: TRBJ1-3
V: TRBV7-2
size: NA

DNA: TGTGCCAGCTCACCAGGGCCTCGATATAGCAATCAGCCCCAGCATTTT
CDR3: CASSPGPRYSNQPQHF
D: NA
J: TRBJ1-5
V: TRBV18
size: few

DNA: TGTGCCAGCAGTGCCACAGGGCGGTTAGAGACCCAGTACTTC
CDR3: CASSATGRLETQYF
D: NA
J: TRBJ2-5
V: TRBV25-1
size: NA

DNA: TGCGCCAGCAGTCAACGCGGGGACTACGAGCAGTACTTC
CDR3: CASSQRGDYEQYF
D: NA
J: TRBJ2-7
V: TRBV23-1
size: NA

DNA: TGTGCCAGCAGCTTAATGGCGGGGGATCAAGAGACCCAGTACTTC
CDR3: CASSLMAGDQETQYF
D: TRBD2
J: TRBJ2-5
V: TRBV7-3
size: NA

DNA: TGTGCCAGTAGTATTTTAGGGGACCCGGCGGCCGGGGAGCTGTTTTTT
CDR3: CASSILGDPAAGELFF
D: NA
J: TRBJ2-2
V: TRBV19
size: NA

DNA: TGCGCCAGCAGCTTAGGGGGGGGGCCCGACACTGAAGCTTTCTTT
CDR3: CASSLGGGPDTEAFF
D: NA
J: TRBJ1-1
V: TRBV5-1
size: NA

DNA: TGTGCCTGGAGCACCGGGACAGGGGTTGAAGCTTTCTTT
CDR3: CAWSTGTGVEAFF
D: TRBD1
J: TRBJ1-1
V: TRBV30
size: few

DNA: TGTGCCAGCAGCGATACAGGGGGCAGGCAGCCCCAGCATTTT
CDR3: CASSDTGGRQPQHF
D: TRBD1
J: TRBJ1-5
V: TRBV2
size: few

DNA: TGTGCCAGCAGCGTAGGCCCCGCGGGGACAGATACGCAGTATTTT
CDR3: CASSVGPAGTDTQYF
D: NA
J: TRBJ2-3
V: TRBV9
size: NA

DNA: TGTGCCAGCAGCTTGTGGACAGGGGGCCGCACAGATACGCAGTATTTT
CDR3: CASSLWTGGRTDTQYF
D: TRBD1
J: TRBJ2-3
V: TRBV7-3
size: NA

DNA: TGTGCCAGCAGTGAAGCGCCCCAGAGCACAGATACGCAGTATTTT
CDR3: CASSEAPQSTDTQYF
D: NA
J: TRBJ2-3
V: TRBV2
size: NA

DNA: TGTGCCAGCAGCCGACAGGAACTGAGTTCACCCCTCCACTTT
CDR3: CASSRQELSSPLHF
D: NA
J: TRBJ1-6
V: TRBV6-5
size: NA

DNA: TGTGCCAGCAGCTTAGGGGACAGGGTGAACACTGAAGCTTTCTTT
CDR3: CASSLGDRVNTEAFF
D: TRBD1
J: TRBJ1-1
V: TRBV7-9
size: NA